What follows is one T cell receptor beta chain and its context. This record belongs to a study of blood T cell repertoires in COVID-19. Per the germline V gene, CDR1 is SEHNR and CDR2 is FQNEAQ (reference sequence). The CDR3 has 15 amino acids. The V end lost 4 bases, the J end lost 0 bases, and 9 bases lay between the germline ends. The protocol was immunoSEQ multiplex PCR, while the TCRdb copy is restricted to in-frame clones and leaves out a portion. The sample lists some 190,000 clones; more than 75% were seen once. This clonotype was sampled from a woman aged 50 to 60 with acute COVID-19. The sample was PBMCs or T cells enriched from blood (not recorded which). The V gene is TRBV7-9, the J gene TRBJ2-2; a possible D gene is TRBD1 (5 bases). CDR3 DNA: TGTGCCAGCAGCTCGCGGACACCGAACACCGGGGAGCTGTTTTTT. Its translation is CASSSRTPNTGELFF.